This entry lists 22 T cell receptor beta chains sequenced from one sample in a study of human T cells and chemical hapten exposure. Time point denoted: patch test 2, 6 weeks after DPC sensitization. The treatment was: therapeutic diphenylcyclopropenone sensitization with weekly scalp DPC. TCRdb processed the RACE reads anew with MiXCR; each CDR3 protein has one entry. The repertoire has around 80,000 distinct CDR3 sequences, 6.6% of them found once; the top ten carry 1.3%. The specimen comprised whole blood, sampled in connection with sensitization to the hapten diphenylcyclopropenone (DPC). Receptors originate from a woman younger than 45 with alopecia areata. Some clones in this sample may be carry-over from other donors' samples.

This clonotype was seen many times. The chain is built from TRBV25-1 and TRBJ1-1; 7 positions agree with TRBD1. J gave up 4 bases and V 9 bases, and 5 bases lay outside the gene matches. Germline V gene lookup returns CDR1 MGHDK and CDR2 SYGVNS. There are 12 residues in the CDR3. CDR3 protein: CASRTGGTEAFF. CDR3 in DNA: TGTGCCAGTCGGACAGGAGGCACTGAAGCTTTCTTT.

This clonotype was seen at least ten times. The gene calls are TRBV20-1 and TRBJ2-3, with 12 bases that match TRBD2. Germline-derived CDR1 and CDR2 are DFQATT and SNEGSKA (reference sequence). The CDR3 covers 15 residues. Trimming at V came to 5 bases and at J to 2 bases, leaving 5 bases not matched to a gene. CDR3 in amino acids: CSAPSGGASTDTQYF. Here the CDR3 DNA reads TGCAGTGCTCCTAGCGGGGGGGCCTCCACAGATACGCAGTATTTT.

The chain links TRBV6-1 to TRBJ1-2; perhaps TRBD1 as D (6 bases). Germline CDR1 reads MNHNS; CDR2 reads SASEGT. The CDR3 contains 11 residues. The ends were cut back, 3 bases at V and 8 bases at J, with 7 bases in the middle. DNA of the CDR3: TGTGCCAGCAGTGAGGGGGCGGGCTACACCTTC. Translated, it gives CASSEGAGYTF.

This clonotype came up a few times. The V call is TRBV19, the J call TRBJ1-2; no firm D call. Germline V gives CDR1 LNHDA, CDR2 SQIVND (reference sequence). With 3 bases removed from V and 5 bases from J, the gap between germline ends came to 13 bases. This CDR3 is built from 14 residues. The CDR3 loop reads CASSIVGGPYGYTF. The CDR3 coding sequence is TGTGCCAGTAGTATCGTAGGAGGACCTTATGGCTACACCTTC.

This clonotype was found many times. The J gene is TRBJ1-2, the V gene TRBV7-6; D is ambiguous. V gave up 5 bases and J gave up 4 bases, with 17 bases separating them. Germline V gene sequence: CDR1 SGHVS, CDR2 FNYEAQ. There are 15 residues in the CDR3. This CDR3 is CASSPGAGRTYGYTF. The DNA of the CDR3 is TGTGCCAGCAGCCCCGGCGCAGGTAGAACCTATGGCTACACCTTC.

The table lists this clonotype with many counts. The chain carries TRBV7-9 and TRBJ2-7, with D unresolved. V was pared by 1 base and J by 4 bases, with 14 bases between. This CDR3 spans 15 amino acids. Germline assignment: CDR1 SEHNR and CDR2 FQNEAQ (reference sequence). This chain's CDR3 is CASSLGVGVWYEQYF. As DNA, the CDR3 is TGTGCCAGCAGCTTAGGCGTCGGTGTCTGGTACGAGCAGTACTTC.

Comment on this clonotype: Just one base apart from a much larger clone, this may be a read error. The chain links TRBV7-2 to TRBJ2-4; D not resolved. Looked up from germline, CDR1 is SGHTA and CDR2 is FQGNSA. The CDR3 spans 14 residues. Trimming took off 5 bases at V and 11 bases at J, with 19 bases between the two ends. The CDR3 nucleotides are TGTGCCAGCAGCCTAATGACCCTACCGTCCGTTCAGTACTTC. Translating gives CASSLMTLPSVQYF.

V gene TRBV10-3 combines with J gene TRBJ1-6, with D possibly matching TRBD1 (6 bases). Trimming removed 2 bases from V and 6 bases from J, with 11 bases in between. This CDR3 has 15 residues. CDR1 ENHRY and CDR2 SYGVKD come from the germline V gene. The CDR3 region has the DNA TGTGCCATCAGTGAGACAAGCAGGGGTAATTCACCCCTCCACTTT. It is translated as CAISETSRGNSPLHF.

Ten or more counts support this clonotype. CDR3 DNA sequence: TGTGCCAGCAGCCTACAGGGGCCCTATGGCTACACCTTC. Residues: CASSLQGPYGYTF. The V gene is TRBV7-9, the J gene TRBJ1-2; TRBD1 matches 7 bases. Germline CDR1 reads SEHNR; CDR2 reads FQNEAQ (reference sequence). The trim removed 5 bases at V and 4 bases at J, leaving 4 bases unmatched. The CDR3 contains 13 residues. Full variable domain (remainder filled in from reference TRBV7-9 and TRBJ1-2): DTGVSQNPRHKITKRGQNVTFRCDPISEHNRLYWYRQTLGQGPEFLTYFQNEAQLEKSRLLSDRFSAERPKGSFSTLEIQRTEQGDSAMYLCASSLQGPYGYTFGSGTRLTVV.

This clonotype was counted at least ten times. The CDR3 loop is CASSPLRLKGSKNEQYF. The CDR3, as DNA: TGTGCCAGCTCACCCCTCAGGTTGAAGGGGAGCAAGAACGAGCAGTACTTC. The chain uses TRBV18 and TRBJ2-7; the D gene could be TRBD1 or TRBD2 (5 bases each). This CDR3 has 17 residues. CDR1 is KGHSH, CDR2 LQKENI, per germline. V dropped 3 bases and J dropped 5 bases, with 23 bases sitting between them. Variable domain in full (rest from reference TRBV18 and TRBJ2-7): NAGVMQNPRHLVRRRGQEARLRCSPMKGHSHVYWYRQLPEEGLKFMVYLQKENIIDESGMPKERFSAEFPKEGPSILRIQQVVRGDSAAYFCASSPLRLKGSKNEQYFGPGTRLTVT.

This clonotype was detected only a few times. The chain links TRBV20-1 to TRBJ1-5; tentative D call: TRBD1 (6 bases). CDR3 size: 12 residues. The germline V and J ends were trimmed by 4 bases and 7 bases, with 11 bases remaining between them. Germline CDR1 reads DFQATT; CDR2 reads SNEGSKA (reference sequence). This CDR3 reads CSAKTQGQPQHF. CDR3 DNA: TGCAGTGCTAAAACTCAGGGGCAGCCCCAGCATTTT.

Ten or more counts support this clonotype. V usage is TRBV20-1 and J usage is TRBJ2-3, with 10 bases that match TRBD2. The junction had 15 bases not matched to a gene; V was cut back by 4 bases and J by 2 bases. Looked up from germline, CDR1 is DFQATT and CDR2 is SNEGSKA (reference sequence). This CDR3 is 18 amino acids long. The CDR3 bases are TGCAGTGCTACGGCCGTCGGAACTAGCGGGGCTTCCACAGATACGCAGTATTTT. This translates into CSATAVGTSGASTDTQYF.

This chain links TRBV11-2 with TRBJ2-3, with 10 bases aligning to TRBD2. The CDR3 has 13 residues. The V segment lost 6 bases and the J segment 6 bases; nucleotides outside the gene matches: 3. The germline gives CDR1 SGHAT, CDR2 FQNNGV. Here the CDR3 DNA reads TGTGCCAGCAGAGGACTAGCGGCGGATACGCAGTATTTT. This codes for CASRGLAADTQYF.

CDR3 protein: CSVGDRGQPQHF. CDR3 bases: TGCAGCGTCGGGGACAGGGGACAGCCCCAGCATTTT. The chain links TRBV29-1 to TRBJ1-5, with TRBD1 matching 10 bases. This CDR3 has 12 residues. Trimming removed 6 bases from V and 7 bases from J; junction bases left unmatched: 3. From germline, CDR1 is SQVTM and CDR2 ANQGSEA. The full variable domain, rest sourced from reference TRBV29-1 and TRBJ1-5, is SAVISQKPSRDICQRGTSLTIQCQVDSQVTMMFWYRQQPGQSLTLIATANQGSEATYESGFVIDKFPISRPNLTFSTLTVSNMSPEDSSIYLCSVGDRGQPQHFGDGTRLSIL.

As regards this clonotype: This CDR3 is missing its conserved last phenylalanine or tryptophan, likely due to a read error. The chain employs TRBV2 and TRBJ1-2; D might be TRBD1 (5 bases). Per the germline V gene, CDR1 is SNHLY and CDR2 is FYNNEI. The CDR3 is 13 amino acids. Trimming took 7 bases from V and 3 from J, leaving 12 bases between them. As DNA, the CDR3 is TGTGCCAGCATAGGTCAGGGAGACTATGGCTACACCTTA. Amino acid sequence: CASIGQGDYGYTL.

This clonotype was observed a handful of times. J is TRBJ2-1 and V is TRBV5-1; no definite D call. This CDR3 contains 16 residues. Germline V gene data show CDR1 as SGHRS and CDR2 as YFSETQ. V gave up 1 base and J gave up 4 bases, with 15 bases separating them. The CDR3: CASSLSTSSEYNEQFF. DNA for the CDR3: TGCGCCAGCAGCTTGTCTACTTCGAGCGAATACAATGAGCAGTTCTTC.

The J gene is TRBJ1-1, the V gene TRBV7-9; D is uncertain. This CDR3 comprises 14 residues. V was clipped by 3 bases and J by 1 base, with 9 bases between them. Germline V gives CDR1 SEHNR, CDR2 FQNEAQ (reference sequence). The CDR3 DNA reads TGTGCCAGCAGCTTTGAGCAATGGAACACTGAAGCTTTCTTT. This codes for CASSFEQWNTEAFF.

The chain combines TRBV3-1 with TRBJ1-2; D is unclear. Trimming removed 0 bases at V and 4 bases at J, with 9 bases between. The CDR3 covers 14 residues. The V gene's germline CDR1 is LGHDT and CDR2 YNNKEL (reference sequence). CDR3 amino acids: CASSQDSKSYGYTF. The CDR3 DNA sequence: TGTGCCAGCAGCCAAGATTCAAAAAGCTATGGCTACACCTTC.

The sample holds many counts of this clonotype. V and J are TRBV5-1 and TRBJ2-1; TRBD1 is a possible D gene (5 bases). The CDR3 extends over 14 amino acids. V dropped 0 bases and J dropped 5 bases, with 9 bases sitting between them. Germline V lookup: CDR1 SGHRS, CDR2 YFSETQ. The CDR3 nucleotides are TGCGCCAGCAGCTTGGCAGGGCGACACAATGAGCAGTTCTTC. It translates to CASSLAGRHNEQFF.

Many counts were recorded for this clonotype. The chain joins TRBV20-1 to TRBJ1-1, with 8 nucleotides matching TRBD1. The CDR3 is 14 residues long. J gave up 1 base and V 3 bases, and 4 bases lay outside the gene matches. Germline CDR1 reads DFQATT; CDR2 reads SNEGSKA (reference sequence). The CDR3 loop is CSARAGGWNTEAFF. The CDR3 nucleotides read TGCAGTGCTAGGGCAGGGGGCTGGAACACTGAAGCTTTCTTT.

This clonotype was seen only a few times. V gene TRBV25-1 combines with J gene TRBJ2-2; 9 bases align to TRBD1. This CDR3 has 14 amino acids. CDR1 is MGHDK and CDR2 is SYGVNS in the germline V gene. V gave up 4 bases and J gave up 6 bases; unmatched junction bases: 3. DNA of the CDR3: TGTGCCAGCAGTGGGGACAGGGAGGCCGGGGAGCTGTTTTTT. Its translation is CASSGDREAGELFF.

In this sample, this clonotype turned up many times. The CDR3 protein is CASSENLPGRPYNEQFF. The CDR3 DNA sequence: TGTGCCAGCAGTGAAAATCTCCCAGGGAGGCCCTACAATGAGCAGTTCTTC. The chain joins TRBV6-1 to TRBJ2-1; perhaps TRBD2 as D (6 bases). The CDR3 runs 17 residues. The germline V gene has CDR1 MNHNS and CDR2 SASEGT. Trimming stripped 2 bases from V and 2 bases from J, with 16 bases between.